The 20 T cell receptor beta chains presented below share a single source sample, sequenced in a study of T cells after yellow fever vaccination. MiXCR, run by TCRdb on the 5' RACE reads, gives a single entry per CDR3 protein. The sample includes hundreds of thousands of distinct CDR3 sequences, roughly an eighth of them seen just once. The sequenced sample was PBMCs, obtained on the day of the yellow fever booster vaccination. The receptors here all came from a young man who received the YFV17D yellow fever vaccine.

This clonotype came up a few times. The J gene is TRBJ1-1, the V gene TRBV15; D not certain. With 5 bases removed from V and 1 base from J, the gap between germline ends came to 11 bases. The CDR3 runs to 14 residues. Per germline, CDR1 LNHNV and CDR2 YYDKDF (reference sequence). CDR3 nucleotide sequence: TGTGCCACCAGCCCGACGGATGAGAACACTGAAGCTTTCTTT. Its protein product is CATSPTDENTEAFF. Supplemented by reference TRBV15 and TRBJ1-1, the full variable domain reads DAMVIQNPRYQVTQFGKPVTLSCSQTLNHNVMYWYQQKSSQAPKLLFHYYDKDFNNEADTPDNFQSRRPNTSFCFLDIRSPGLGDTAMYLCATSPTDENTEAFFGQGTRLTVV.

CDR3: CASSFGQGADEQYF. CDR3 DNA sequence: TGTGCCAGCAGCTTCGGACAGGGGGCCGACGAGCAGTACTTC. The rearrangement links TRBV5-8 to TRBJ2-7; TRBD1 matches 11 bases. CDR3 length equals 14 residues. CDR1 is SGHTS, CDR2 YDEGEE, per germline. V shed 2 bases, J shed 5 bases, and the junction held 3 bases outside the gene matches.

J is TRBJ2-3 and V is TRBV30; D unclear. The CDR3 has 13 residues. V lost 0 bases and J lost 3, with 7 bases in between. Germline lookup yields CDR1 GTSNPN and CDR2 SVGIG (reference sequence). The chain's CDR3 is CAWSVMLTDTQYF. The CDR3 region has the DNA TGTGCCTGGAGTGTAATGTTAACAGATACGCAGTATTTT.

In this sample, this clonotype turned up a few times. This chain joins TRBV19 and TRBJ2-2, with 10 nucleotides matching TRBD2. This CDR3 has 17 amino acids. V shed 6 bases, J shed 4 bases, and the junction held 11 bases outside the gene matches. Looked up from germline, CDR1 is LNHDA and CDR2 is SQIVND (reference sequence). DNA for the CDR3: TGTGCCAGTAGCCCTAACCGAGCGGGAGGGCCCACCGGGGAGCTGTTTTTT. It yields the protein CASSPNRAGGPTGELFF.

The table lists this clonotype with a few counts. The chain recombines TRBV7-2 with TRBJ2-5, with 10 bases fitting TRBD2. The germline CDR1 and CDR2 sequences are SGHTA and FQGNSA. The CDR3 sequence is 16 residues long. With 2 bases clipped from V and 5 bases from J, the junction kept 8 bases outside the gene matches. The CDR3 DNA sequence: TGTGCCAGCAGCTTAAACCTAGCGGGAGATTGGGAGACCCAGTACTTC. It specifies CASSLNLAGDWETQYF.

The CDR3, as DNA: TGTGCCAGCAGTTTGGGTCTAGCGGGAGCAGAAGAGCAGTACTTC. Amino acids: CASSLGLAGAEEQYF. This chain uses TRBV12-3 or TRBV12-4 with TRBJ2-7; 10 positions match TRBD2. V gave up 3 bases and J gave up 7 bases; unmatched junction bases: 9. The CDR3 sequence is 15 residues long.

This chain connects TRBV25-1 to TRBJ2-5; the D is unclear. Trimming left V 0 bases short and J 4 bases short, with 6 bases between. Germline V gene sequence: CDR1 MGHDK, CDR2 SYGVNS. The CDR3 has 13 amino acids. The CDR3 region has the DNA TGTGCCAGCAGTGAATATACTGGAGAGACCCAGTACTTC. Translated: CASSEYTGETQYF.

This clonotype came up a few times. This chain uses TRBV7-9 with TRBJ1-1, with 7 bases matching TRBD1. The germline CDR1 and CDR2 sequences are SEHNR and FQNEAQ (reference sequence). V shed 5 bases, J shed 11 bases, and the junction held 11 bases outside the gene matches. The CDR3 extends over 13 amino acids. The CDR3 DNA reads TGTGCCAGCAGCCAGGGGGGGGGGCTGGACGCTTTCTTT. Translation gives CASSQGGGLDAFF.

This sequence joins TRBV6-5 and TRBJ2-5, with a tentative D call TRBD1 (5 bases). Looked up from germline, CDR1 is MNHEY and CDR2 is SVGAGI. The V end lost 0 bases, the J end lost 0 bases, and 11 bases lay between the germline ends. The CDR3 covers 16 residues. The CDR3 nucleotides are TGTGCCAGCAGTTACTCCACGAAGGGGTACCAAGAGACCCAGTACTTC. This codes for CASSYSTKGYQETQYF.

On this clonotype: No conserved phenylalanine or tryptophan is present at the end of the CDR3, so a read error is the likely explanation. This chain uses TRBV5-1 with TRBJ2-2; 10 nucleotides line up with TRBD2. The CDR3 covers 16 residues. V shed 0 bases and J 5 bases; nucleotides not matched to a gene: 4. Germline-derived CDR1 and CDR2 are SGHRS and YFSETQ. In DNA form, the CDR3 reads TGCGCCAGCAGCTTGGCTAGCGGGAGCTTTACCGGGGAGCTGTTTTCT. Protein product: CASSLASGSFTGELFS.

The chain carries TRBV3-1 and TRBJ2-1; TRBD2 might be the D (5 bases). Trimming removed 4 bases from V and 2 bases from J, with 18 bases in between. Germline assignment: CDR1 LGHDT and CDR2 YNNKEL (reference sequence). This CDR3 contains 17 residues. This CDR3 reads CASSPGSYFGAYNEQFF. The DNA of the CDR3 is TGTGCCAGCAGCCCGGGGTCTTACTTCGGGGCCTACAATGAGCAGTTCTTC.

This clonotype was found many times. This chain links TRBV20-1 with TRBJ2-1, with D hard to call. The CDR3 runs to 11 residues. Germline V gene data show CDR1 as DFQATT and CDR2 as SNEGSKA (reference sequence). V lost 6 bases, J lost 9 bases, and 12 bases lay in between. As DNA, the CDR3 is TGCAGTGCCAGTTATCACGGTGAGCAGTTCTTC. Translated, it gives CSASYHGEQFF.

This clonotype has more than one count but fewer than ten. The V call is TRBV9, the J call TRBJ2-2; D may be TRBD1 or TRBD2 (5 bases each). Trimming removed 4 bases from V and 4 bases from J, with 20 bases in between. CDR3 length: 17 amino acids. The germline gives CDR1 SGDLS, CDR2 YYNGEE. As DNA, the CDR3 is TGTGCCAGCAGCCACCCCAAGGATGGGGGTAGCACCGGGGAGCTGTTTTTT. It codes for CASSHPKDGGSTGELFF.

This clonotype occurred a few times. J is TRBJ2-5 and V is TRBV7-9; the D call may be TRBD1 or TRBD2 (5 bases each). The CDR3 length is 13 residues. Germline V gene data show CDR1 as SEHNR and CDR2 as FQNEAQ (reference sequence). With 5 bases removed from V and 5 bases from J, the gap between germline ends came to 12 bases. The CDR3 spells CASSPPGTETQYF. The DNA for the CDR3 is TGTGCCAGCAGCCCCCCGGGGACGGAGACCCAGTACTTC.

This clonotype was picked up many times. The chain is built from TRBV7-9 and TRBJ2-3; TRBD1 matches at 8 bases. This CDR3 is built from 13 residues. Germline assignment: CDR1 SEHNR and CDR2 FQNEAQ (reference sequence). The J segment lost 4 bases and the V segment lost 5 bases, leaving 2 bases of the junction unmatched. The CDR3 spells CASSIRGPDTQYF. CDR3 DNA: TGTGCCAGCAGCATCAGGGGGCCAGATACGCAGTATTTT.

A few counts support this clonotype. This chain connects TRBV20-1 to TRBJ1-5; 9 bases line up with TRBD1. With 1 base clipped from V and 8 bases from J, the junction kept 9 bases outside the gene matches. The CDR3 has 15 residues. Germline V gene data show CDR1 as DFQATT and CDR2 as SNEGSKA (reference sequence). The CDR3 sequence: CSARGGTGGGEPQHF. CDR3 coding DNA: TGCAGTGCTAGAGGGGGCACAGGGGGCGGTGAGCCCCAGCATTTT.

This sequence joins TRBV29-1 and TRBJ1-1; D uncertain. The CDR3 runs 10 residues. V lost 7 bases and J lost 0, with 3 bases in between. The germline V gene encodes CDR1 SQVTM and CDR2 ANQGSEA. The CDR3 protein is CSGLNTEAFF. The CDR3 DNA reads as TGCAGCGGTTTGAACACTGAAGCTTTCTTT.

The rearrangement uses TRBV19 and TRBJ2-7; a possible D gene is TRBD1 (8 bases). CDR1 and CDR2 (germline): LNHDA, SQIVND (reference sequence). The CDR3 length is 14 residues. The germline V and J ends were trimmed by 4 bases and 2 bases, with 12 bases remaining between them. The DNA for the CDR3 is TGTGCCAGTAGTACACAGGGGGGGCCCTACGAGCAGTACTTC. Translating gives CASSTQGGPYEQYF.

A few counts support this clonotype. J is TRBJ1-3 and V is TRBV7-6, with D unclear. CDR3 size: 16 residues. Trimming cost V 5 bases and J 0 bases, with 14 bases left between them. Germline CDR1 and CDR2: SGHVS and FNYEAQ. The DNA for the CDR3 is TGTGCCAGCAGCCGCTTAGCTTCGGTCTCTGGAAACACCATATATTTT. Translating gives CASSRLASVSGNTIYF.

This clonotype was picked up a small number of times. This chain joins TRBV19 and TRBJ2-7; D may be TRBD1 (5 bases). CDR1 LNHDA and CDR2 SQIVND come from the germline V gene (reference sequence). The CDR3 consists of 15 residues. Deletions cut 3 bases from V and 5 bases from J, with 17 bases between. CDR3 in DNA: TGTGCCAGTAGTATGTCCGAGGCCAGGGCTCACGAGCAGTACTTC. This encodes CASSMSEARAHEQYF.